These 4 T cell receptor beta chains came from one sample sequenced in a study of breast tumors, draining lymph nodes, adjacent tissues. Axillary draining lymph nodes of breast cancer patients supplied the node samples. TCRdb called the multiplex PCR reads again in MiXCR, with one record for every CDR3 protein. The sample has 150,000 to 200,000 distinct CDR3 sequences; around a third are singletons. The sequenced material came from axillary lymph node tissue. Every receptor here comes from a female donor with breast cancer. Some clones in this sample may be carry-over from other donors' samples.

In regard to this clonotype: A much larger clone lies one base from this, so it may be a read error. The V gene is TRBV19, the J gene TRBJ1-5, with D unclear. The CDR3 totals 15 residues. The V gene's germline CDR1 is LNHDA and CDR2 SQIVND (reference sequence). Deletions cut 4 bases from V and 0 bases from J, with 10 bases between. The CDR3 here is CASSRLRDSNQPQHF. CDR3 DNA: TGTGCCAGTAGTAGGCTTCGTGATAGCAATCAGCCCCAGCATTTT.

There are many counts of this clonotype. This chain links TRBV7-9 with TRBJ2-1, with 9 bases lining up with TRBD2. Germline V gene data show CDR1 as SEHNR and CDR2 as FQNEAQ (reference sequence). The CDR3 has 17 amino acids. The trim removed 1 base at V and 3 bases at J, leaving 7 bases unmatched. CDR3 in DNA: TGTGCCAGCAGCTTAGGTAGCGGGGGCCTGAACTACAATGAGCAGTTCTTC. It yields the protein CASSLGSGGLNYNEQFF. Full variable domain (remainder filled in from reference TRBV7-9 and TRBJ2-1): DTGVSQNPRHKITKRGQNVTFRCDPISEHNRLYWYRQTLGQGPEFLTYFQNEAQLEKSRLLSDRFSAERPKGSFSTLEIQRTEQGDSAMYLCASSLGSGGLNYNEQFFGPGTRLTVL.

For this clonotype: This clone may be a read error of a much larger clone one base away. The V and J genes are TRBV12-5 and TRBJ2-2; D gene ambiguous. This CDR3 has 15 residues. The V and J ends lost 3 bases and 3 bases respectively, with 11 bases between them. The germline gives CDR1 LGHNT, CDR2 FRNRAP. For the CDR3, the DNA is TGTGCTAGTGGTTTCGGTCCTCAGGACACCGGGGAGCTGTTTTTT. Encoded protein: CASGFGPQDTGELFF.

Ten or more counts support this clonotype. V gene TRBV19 combines with J gene TRBJ1-4; D is unclear. Germline CDR1 is LNHDA and CDR2 is SQIVND (reference sequence). V lost 7 bases and J 8 bases, leaving 14 bases between the germline ends. The CDR3 runs 13 residues. The DNA of the CDR3 is TGTGCCAGTATTTCGACGGTACGGGAAAAACTGTTTTTT. This sequence encodes CASISTVREKLFF. Filled out from reference TRBV19 and TRBJ1-4, the complete variable domain reads DGGITQSPKYLFRKEGQNVTLSCEQNLNHDAMYWYRQDPGQGLRLIYYSQIVNDFQKGDIAEGYSVSREKKESFPLTVTSAQKNPTAFYLCASISTVREKLFFGSGTQLSVL.